A selection of T cell receptor beta chains follows, all from one sample in a study of cytomegalovirus exposure and HLA in healthy donors. Sequencing used immunoSEQ multiplex PCR; TCRdb keeps in-frame clones, though not all of them. This sample contains approximately 110,000 clones. Sequencing used PBMCs. Receptors were obtained from a man in his forties or fifties in good health and CMV-seronegative. Each CDR3 is given with its conserved first and last residue. D genes are given only for firm matches.

>TRBD1|TRBJ1-1|TRBV18
TGTGCCAGCTCACCACTAACAGGGGCTGGCACTGAAGCTTTCTTT
CASSPLTGAGTEAFF
>NA|TRBJ1-3|TRBV19
TGTGCCAGTACGGGGGGCTTTGATGGAAACACCATATATTTT
CASTGGFDGNTIYF
>NA|TRBJ1-2|TRBV28
TGTGCCAGCAGTTTATTAGTACAGCTCTATGGCTACACCTTC
CASSLLVQLYGYTF
>NA|TRBJ2-1|TRBV9
TGTGCCAGCAGCTTCGGGGTTTCCGCCTACAATGAGCAGTTCTTC
CASSFGVSAYNEQFF
>NA|TRBJ2-7|TRBV2
TGTGCCAGCAGGGGGGACACCTACGAGCAGTACTTC
CASRGDTYEQYF
>NA|TRBJ2-7|TRBV9
TGTGCCAGCAGCGCCCGCGAGCGGACCTTCTACGAGCAGTACTTC
CASSARERTFYEQYF
>TRBD1|TRBJ2-7|TRBV27
TGTGCCAGCAGCCTGGGACAGGGCCACGAGCAGTACTTC
CASSLGQGHEQYF
>TRBD1|TRBJ1-1|TRBV7-6
TGTGCCAGCAGCTTCCAGGGGGACAGGATCACTGAAGCTTTCTTT
CASSFQGDRITEAFF
>TRBD1|TRBJ2-2|TRBV27
TGTGCCAGCAGCTACCGGACAGGGGGCACCGGGGAGCTGTTTTTT
CASSYRTGGTGELFF
>NA|TRBJ1-4|TRBV10-1
TGCGCCAGCAGTGAGCAAGCGGCCGCTAATGAAAAACTGTTTTTT
CASSEQAAANEKLFF
>NA|TRBJ1-5|TRBV6-6
TGTGCCAGCAGCTCTTCCCATAGTGAGGTCGGTCAGCCCCAGCATTTT
CASSSSHSEVGQPQHF
>NA|TRBJ2-1|TRBV14
TGTGCCAGCAGCCAAGAGCGGAGGAGCTCCTACAATGAGCAGTTCTTC
CASSQERRSSYNEQFF
>TRBD2|TRBJ2-5|TRBV9
TGTGCCAGCAGCGTAGAAGAGCGGGAGCTGGAGACCCAGTACTTC
CASSVEERELETQYF
>TRBD2|TRBJ2-3|TRBV18
TGTGCCAGCTCACTACTCTTAACTAGCGGAGGGGCAGATACGCAGTATTTT
CASSLLLTSGGADTQYF
>NA|TRBJ2-4|TRBV6-1
TGTGCCAGCAGTGAAGGGGTATGGCAGGGTTTTTCGAACATTCAGTACTTC
CASSEGVWQGFSNIQYF
>TRBD1|TRBJ2-7|TRBV5-1
TGCGCCAGCAGACTCTCCCGGGACAGGGTCTACGAGCAGTACTTC
CASRLSRDRVYEQYF
>TRBD1|TRBJ2-7|TRBV5-4
TGTGCCAGCAGCTCCGGACAGGGGCCCTACGAGCAGTACTTC
CASSSGQGPYEQYF
>TRBD1|TRBJ1-2|TRBV6-5
TGTGCCAGCAGGATTACAGGGGGCCATGGCTACACCTTC
CASRITGGHGYTF